These T cell receptor beta chains were read from a single sample in a study of blood T cell repertoires in COVID-19. Clones were read by immunoSEQ multiplex PCR, and TCRdb kept only the in-frame ones, dropping some. This sample has just over 150,000 clones, with 92% found just once. The sequencing sample was made of peripheral blood. These TCRs come from a young man with COVID-19, enrolled during active disease. CDR3s include the opening cysteine and the closing phenylalanine or tryptophan. The D gene is left open where the match is weak. For some rows the clone size is stated as once, few or many, or as a class when expanded; others skip it.

V: TRBV14; D: -; size: -; J: TRBJ1-2; CDR3: CASSRGQIYGYTF; DNA: TGTGCCAGCAGCCGAGGACAAATCTATGGCTACACCTTC
V: TRBV7-9; D: -; size: -; J: TRBJ1-1; CDR3: CASSPKDRLGTEAFF; DNA: TGTGCCAGCAGCCCAAAAGACCGCCTCGGGACTGAAGCTTTCTTT
V: TRBV11-2; D: TRBD1; size: -; J: TRBJ1-3; CDR3: CASKRDRGKSGNTIYF; DNA: TGTGCCAGCAAACGGGACAGGGGAAAGTCTGGAAACACCATATATTTT
V: TRBV28; D: -; size: once; J: TRBJ1-2; CDR3: CASSSEQPQGYTF; DNA: TGTGCCAGCAGTTCAGAACAGCCTCAGGGCTACACCTTC
V: TRBV28; D: TRBD1; size: -; J: TRBJ2-7; CDR3: CASRPTGQNSYEQYF; DNA: TGTGCCAGCAGACCGACAGGGCAAAACTCCTACGAGCAGTACTTC
V: TRBV18; D: TRBD1; size: -; J: TRBJ1-6; CDR3: CASSPRYGQGGSYNSPLHF; DNA: TGTGCCAGCTCACCACGCTACGGACAGGGCGGCTCCTATAATTCACCCCTCCACTTT
V: TRBV6-2/TRBV6-3; D: TRBD2; size: few; J: TRBJ2-1; CDR3: CASSHSPAGGRRYNEQFF; DNA: TGTGCCAGCAGTCATAGCCCAGCGGGGGGGCGGAGATACAATGAGCAGTTCTTC
V: TRBV30; D: -; size: -; J: TRBJ2-4; CDR3: CAWSVQATSDIQYF; DNA: TGTGCCTGGAGTGTCCAGGCAACGTCCGACATTCAGTACTTC
V: TRBV6-2/TRBV6-3; D: TRBD2; size: -; J: TRBJ2-3; CDR3: CASSPGLAGTDTQYF; DNA: TGTGCCAGCAGTCCGGGACTAGCGGGCACAGATACGCAGTATTTT
V: TRBV6-4; D: TRBD1; size: -; J: TRBJ1-4; CDR3: CASSHAYGQGSTNEKLFF; DNA: TGTGCCAGCAGCCACGCCTACGGACAGGGTTCAACTAATGAAAAACTGTTTTTT
V: TRBV12-3/TRBV12-4; D: -; size: -; J: TRBJ1-1; CDR3: CASTQLMNTEAFF; DNA: TGTGCCAGCACGCAGTTGATGAACACTGAAGCTTTCTTT
V: TRBV6-5; D: -; size: -; J: TRBJ1-3; CDR3: CASSYGAGGNTIYF; DNA: TGTGCCAGCAGTTACGGGGCAGGCGGAAACACCATATATTTT
V: TRBV30; D: -; size: -; J: TRBJ1-4; CDR3: CASSEKLFF; DNA: TGTGCCTCCAGTGAAAAACTGTTTTTT
V: TRBV9; D: -; size: -; J: TRBJ1-6; CDR3: CASSAGLLYSPLHF; DNA: TGTGCCAGCAGCGCGGGACTGTTATATTCACCCCTCCACTTT
V: TRBV30; D: -; size: -; J: TRBJ1-5; CDR3: CAWGRTDYSNQPQHF; DNA: TGTGCCTGGGGCAGGACAGATTATAGCAATCAGCCCCAGCATTTT
V: TRBV6-2/TRBV6-3; D: TRBD1; size: -; J: TRBJ1-5; CDR3: CASSFYRTGDMDQPQHF; DNA: TGTGCCAGCAGTTTTTACAGGACAGGGGATATGGATCAGCCCCAGCATTTT
V: TRBV10-3; D: -; size: -; J: TRBJ1-2; CDR3: CAISDLPGGYTF; DNA: TGTGCCATCAGTGACCTGCCCGGGGGCTACACCTTC